The 26 T cell receptor beta chains below all came from one sample that was sequenced in a study of T cell changes during pregnancy in multiple sclerosis. Method: immunoSEQ multiplex PCR; TCRdb's copy keeps in-frame clones and lacks some. The data hold tens of thousands of clones, with more than 85% observed a single time. The input for sequencing was CD8+ T cells from peripheral blood mononuclear cells, taken before pregnancy. Every receptor here comes from a female donor with multiple sclerosis, enrolled in a pregnancy study.

The chain uses TRBV5-1 and TRBJ1-5; TRBD1 aligns across 11 bases. After removal of 3 bases from V and 12 bases from J, the junction contained 8 bases not matched to a gene. Looked up from germline, CDR1 is SGHRS and CDR2 is YFSETQ. This CDR3 is 14 amino acids long. The CDR3 loop is CASSYGTGGGHQHF. The CDR3 bases are TGCGCCAGCAGCTACGGGACAGGGGGAGGTCACCAGCATTTT.

The chain uses TRBV5-4 and TRBJ2-7, with 9 bases that match TRBD1. The CDR3 runs to 14 residues. Germline trimming cut 2 bases from V and 5 bases from J; bases unmatched to any gene: 5. Germline V gene sequence: CDR1 SGHNT, CDR2 YYREEE (reference sequence). CDR3 in amino acids: CASSLPGQGHEQYF. CDR3 nucleotides: TGTGCCAGCAGCTTACCGGGACAGGGCCACGAGCAGTACTTC.

J is TRBJ2-7 and V is TRBV13; 8 positions agree with TRBD2. Trimming took 5 bases from V and 5 from J; bases not matched to a gene: 2. This CDR3 contains 12 residues. Looked up from germline, CDR1 is PRHDT and CDR2 is FYEKMQ (reference sequence). CDR3 sequence (DNA): TGTGCCAGCAGCCGGGGGGGTGACGAGCAGTACTTC. Its protein product is CASSRGGDEQYF.

The chain recombines TRBV6-5 with TRBJ2-7; 7 positions match TRBD1. The ends lost 2 bases at V and 0 bases at J; junction bases unmatched: 7. This CDR3 is 16 amino acids long. Looked up from germline, CDR1 is MNHEY and CDR2 is SVGAGI. For the CDR3, the DNA is TGTGCCAGCAGTTACAACCGGGACAGCAGCTCCTACGAGCAGTACTTC. Amino acid sequence: CASSYNRDSSSYEQYF.

The gene calls are TRBV2 and TRBJ2-3, with 8 positions matching TRBD2. In germline, CDR1 is SNHLY, CDR2 FYNNEI. V shed 6 bases and J 0 bases; nucleotides not matched to a gene: 2. The CDR3 is made up of 14 amino acids. DNA of the CDR3: TGTGCCAGCAGGACTAGCGTTAGCACAGATACGCAGTATTTT. Protein sequence: CASRTSVSTDTQYF.

Only a few counts were recorded for this clone. This rearrangement joins TRBV6-5 to TRBJ2-1, with a weak D call TRBD1 (6 bases). V was pared by 3 bases and J by 8 bases, with 11 bases between. The CDR3 contains 13 residues. From germline, CDR1 is MNHEY and CDR2 SVGAGI. The chain's CDR3 is CASSYEDRDEQFF. CDR3 DNA sequence: TGTGCCAGCAGTTATGAGGACAGAGATGAGCAGTTCTTC.

This sequence joins TRBV28 and TRBJ2-4, with 7 bases aligning to TRBD1. The CDR3 spans 14 residues. With 5 bases clipped from V and 8 bases from J, the junction kept 9 bases outside the gene matches. Per the germline V gene, CDR1 is MDHEN and CDR2 is SYDVKM. The CDR3 loop is CASSVDRAVDIQYF. The CDR3 nucleotides are TGTGCCAGCAGTGTCGACAGGGCGGTGGACATTCAGTACTTC.

Details on this clone: Within the sample, other DNA sequences also encode this same CDR3. The rearrangement uses TRBV27 and TRBJ2-7; D is perhaps TRBD2 (5 bases). Germline assignment: CDR1 MNHEY and CDR2 SMNVEV (reference sequence). CDR3 size: 13 residues. The germline V and J ends were trimmed by 3 bases and 1 base, with 7 bases remaining between them. The CDR3, as DNA: TGTGCCAGCAGTTTGGGCGGGTCCTACGAGCAGTACTTC. Its translation: CASSLGGSYEQYF.

The chain combines TRBV7-2 with TRBJ1-1, with D uncertain. Germline CDR1 and CDR2: SGHTA and FQGNSA. This CDR3 region has 18 residues. V was cut by 3 bases and J by 1 base, with 21 bases left in between. CDR3 residues: CASSLVPGWEEENTEAFF. DNA of the CDR3: TGTGCCAGCAGCTTGGTTCCCGGATGGGAGGAGGAGAACACTGAAGCTTTCTTT.

This rearrangement joins TRBV6-6 to TRBJ2-1, with 8 positions matching TRBD1. V lost 6 bases, J lost 6 bases, and 4 bases stayed unmatched. Per germline, CDR1 MNHNY and CDR2 SVGAGI (reference sequence). This CDR3 contains 13 residues. The CDR3 sequence is CASRGTGPNEQFF. The CDR3 DNA is TGTGCCAGCAGAGGGACAGGCCCCAATGAGCAGTTCTTC.

V and J are TRBV5-4 and TRBJ1-1; possibly TRBD1 for D (5 bases). This CDR3 has 16 residues. Germline V gene lookup returns CDR1 SGHNT and CDR2 YYREEE (reference sequence). V was clipped by 10 bases and J by 3 bases, with 25 bases between them. The CDR3 DNA reads as TGTGCCGTTCACAACGACAGATCCTCCTTGGACACTGAAGCTTTCTTT. Translation gives CAVHNDRSSLDTEAFF. Full variable domain (rest looked up from reference TRBV5-4 and TRBJ1-1): ETGVTQSPTHLIKTRGQQVTLRCSSQSGHNTVSWYQQALGQGPQFIFQYYREEENGRGNFPPRFSGLQFPNYSSELNVNALELDDSALYLCAVHNDRSSLDTEAFFGQGTRLTVV.

This chain connects TRBV27 to TRBJ1-1; D is undetermined. This CDR3 has 16 amino acids. V lost 3 bases and J lost 1, with 15 bases in between. CDR1 is MNHEY, CDR2 SMNVEV, per germline (reference sequence). The chain's CDR3 is CASSFIRDTSNTEAFF. The CDR3 DNA follows: TGTGCCAGCAGTTTTATAAGAGACACGTCGAACACTGAAGCTTTCTTT.

The V call is TRBV10-1, the J call TRBJ1-2, with D possibly being TRBD1 (6 bases). This CDR3 is built from 14 residues. Germline lookup yields CDR1 WNHNN and CDR2 SYGVQD (reference sequence). The germline V and J ends were trimmed by 6 bases and 6 bases, with 17 bases remaining between them. CDR3 DNA sequence: TGCGCCAGCAGCTCGGACCGATCAGGGGATGGCTACACCTTC. It yields the protein CASSSDRSGDGYTF.

V usage is TRBV6-5 and J usage is TRBJ1-5; D is perhaps TRBD1 (6 bases). The CDR3 has 14 residues. Germline V gene sequence: CDR1 MNHEY, CDR2 SVGAGI. Trimming pared 5 bases from V and 0 bases from J, leaving 8 bases between. CDR3 protein: CASSRTDSNQPQHF. The CDR3 DNA reads as TGTGCCAGCAGTCGGACAGATAGCAATCAGCCCCAGCATTTT.

The rearrangement joins TRBV6-1 to TRBJ1-2; D is unclear. The CDR3 covers 14 residues. Germline V gene sequence: CDR1 MNHNS, CDR2 SASEGT. V was clipped by 6 bases and J by 5 bases, with 16 bases between them. The CDR3, as DNA: TGTGCCAGCAGCAGCCCCGAGGGTTGGTATGGCTACACCTTC. This sequence encodes CASSSPEGWYGYTF.

This clone was seen more than once but under ten times. The V gene is TRBV20-1, the J gene TRBJ1-1; D is perhaps TRBD1 (6 bases). CDR3 length equals 11 residues. Germline CDR1 DFQATT, CDR2 SNEGSKA (reference sequence). The V and J ends lost 3 bases and 7 bases respectively, with 9 bases between them. In DNA, the CDR3 is TGCAGTGCTAGCACAGGGAATGAAGCTTTCTTT. Its translation is CSASTGNEAFF.

J is TRBJ2-3 and V is TRBV7-6; maybe TRBD1 (6 bases). The CDR3 extends over 15 amino acids. V lost 5 bases to trimming and J lost 0 bases, with 12 bases between them. Germline values: CDR1 SGHVS, CDR2 FNYEAQ. This CDR3 is CASSPGTTSTDTQYF. In nucleotides, the CDR3 is TGTGCCAGCAGCCCAGGGACAACTAGCACAGATACGCAGTATTTT. Using reference TRBV7-6 and TRBJ2-3 for the parts outside the CDR3, the full variable domain is GAGVSQSPRYKVTKRGQDVALRCDPISGHVSLYWYRQALGQGPEFLTYFNYEAQQDKSGLPNDRFSAERPEGSISTLTIQRTEQRDSAMYRCASSPGTTSTDTQYFGPGTRLTVL.

The chain combines TRBV5-1 with TRBJ2-7; TRBD1 aligns across 7 bases. Germline V gene lookup returns CDR1 SGHRS and CDR2 YFSETQ. V lost 6 bases, J lost 5 bases, and 14 bases stayed unmatched. This CDR3 contains 15 residues. The CDR3 DNA sequence: TGCGCCAGCACTCATCGACAGGGTACGTCTAACGAGCAGTACTTC. Residues: CASTHRQGTSNEQYF.

The chain links TRBV7-6 to TRBJ2-1, with TRBD2 as a possible D gene (6 bases). Trimming took off 2 bases at V and 0 bases at J, with 8 bases between the two ends. CDR3 length: 15 amino acids. Germline assignment: CDR1 SGHVS and CDR2 FNYEAQ. The CDR3 bases are TGTGCCAGCAGCTTAACCGGGAGCTCCTACAATGAGCAGTTCTTC. The encoded protein is CASSLTGSSYNEQFF.

The chain links TRBV18 to TRBJ2-2; 9 bases fit TRBD1. After removal of 5 bases from V and 4 bases from J, the junction contained 2 bases not matched to a gene. The CDR3 runs to 14 residues. CDR1 and CDR2 from the germline V gene are KGHSH and LQKENI. CDR3 DNA: TGTGCCAGCTCAGAGGACAGGGGCACCGGGGAGCTGTTTTTT. It translates to CASSEDRGTGELFF.

The J gene is TRBJ2-1, the V gene TRBV29-1; 10 bases line up with TRBD2. Germline V CDR1 and CDR2: SQVTM, ANQGSEA. The CDR3 contains 14 residues. With V trimmed by 7 bases and J by 7 bases, 10 bases remained unmatched. CDR3 nucleotides: TGCAGCGCCGAGGCCCTAGCGGGGGTTAATGAGCAGTTCTTC. Protein sequence: CSAEALAGVNEQFF.

The rearrangement uses TRBV19 and TRBJ2-5, with D hard to call. Germline V gives CDR1 LNHDA, CDR2 SQIVND (reference sequence). The CDR3 is made up of 10 amino acids. V lost 10 bases, J lost 4 bases, and 7 bases lay in between. The CDR3 reads CATLGETQYF. The CDR3 nucleotides are TGTGCCACCCTCGGAGAGACCCAGTACTTC.

This rearrangement joins TRBV7-2 to TRBJ2-3; D remains ambiguous. The length of the CDR3 is 15 residues. Trimming stripped 3 bases from V and 1 base from J, with 11 bases between. The germline V gene has CDR1 SGHTA and CDR2 FQGNSA. DNA of the CDR3: TGTGCCAGCAGCTTTCTCGGCGGTGGCACAGATACGCAGTATTTT. Its protein product is CASSFLGGGTDTQYF. Full variable domain (remainder filled in from reference TRBV7-2 and TRBJ2-3): GAGVSQSPSNKVTEKGKDVELRCDPISGHTALYWYRQSLGQGLEFLIYFQGNSAPDKSGLPSDRFSAERTGGSVSTLTIQRTQQEDSAVYLCASSFLGGGTDTQYFGPGTRLTVL.

This clone was seen once. This chain joins TRBV25-1 and TRBJ2-2; D is unresolved. The CDR3 totals 14 residues. The V gene's germline CDR1 is MGHDK and CDR2 SYGVNS. V lost 3 bases and J 3 bases, leaving 8 bases between the germline ends. The CDR3 here is CASSEPGYTGELFF. The CDR3 nucleotides read TGTGCCAGCAGTGAGCCAGGATACACCGGGGAGCTGTTTTTT.

This sequence joins TRBV12-2 and TRBJ2-7; no check of the table's D call, TRBD2, against the DNA was made. TRBV12-2 is tagged as a pseudogene. This CDR3 region has 18 residues. The CDR3 loop is CASRLAGKGGRTGLGQYF. DNA of the CDR3: TGTGCAAGTCGCTTAGCCGGTAAGGGGGGGCGGACCGGCCTCGGGCAGTACTTC.

This clone came up a few times. This rearrangement joins TRBV7-9 to TRBJ1-1; possibly TRBD1 for D (5 bases). Trimming stripped 4 bases from V and 7 bases from J, with 13 bases between. Germline CDR1 reads SEHNR; CDR2 reads FQNEAQ (reference sequence). The CDR3 length is 13 residues. The CDR3 spells CASSSDPTVEAFF. In DNA, the CDR3 is TGTGCCAGCAGCTCTGACCCGACAGTTGAAGCTTTCTTT.